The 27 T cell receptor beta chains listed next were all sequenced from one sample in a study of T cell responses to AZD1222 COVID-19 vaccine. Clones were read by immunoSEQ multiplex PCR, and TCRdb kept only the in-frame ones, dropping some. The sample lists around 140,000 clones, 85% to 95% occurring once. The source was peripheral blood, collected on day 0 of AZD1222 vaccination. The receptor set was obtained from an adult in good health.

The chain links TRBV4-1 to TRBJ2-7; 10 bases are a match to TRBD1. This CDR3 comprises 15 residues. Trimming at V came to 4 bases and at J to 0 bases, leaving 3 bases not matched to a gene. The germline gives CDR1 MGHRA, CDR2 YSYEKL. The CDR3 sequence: CASSRTGGSSYEQYF. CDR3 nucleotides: TGCGCCAGCAGCCGGACAGGGGGGAGCTCCTACGAGCAGTACTTC.

The CDR3 nucleotides are TGTGCCAGCAACCCGCCAGGGGACGGGGAGACCCAGTACTTC. As protein: CASNPPGDGETQYF. This chain uses TRBV6-5 with TRBJ2-5, with D maybe TRBD1 (6 bases). This CDR3 comprises 14 residues. CDR1 and CDR2 (germline): MNHEY, SVGAGI. The V end lost 7 bases, the J end lost 5 bases, and 17 bases lay between the germline ends.

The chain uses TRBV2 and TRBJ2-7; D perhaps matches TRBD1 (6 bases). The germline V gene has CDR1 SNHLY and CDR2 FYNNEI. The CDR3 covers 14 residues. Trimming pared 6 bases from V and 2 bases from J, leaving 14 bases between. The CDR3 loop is CASRGATGAYEQYF. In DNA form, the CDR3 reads TGTGCCAGCAGAGGGGCGACAGGAGCCTACGAGCAGTACTTC.

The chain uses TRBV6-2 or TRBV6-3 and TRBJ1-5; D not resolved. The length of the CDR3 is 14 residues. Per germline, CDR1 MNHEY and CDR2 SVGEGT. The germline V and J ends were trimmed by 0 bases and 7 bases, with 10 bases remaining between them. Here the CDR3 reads CASSYSGKQQPQHF. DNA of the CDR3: TGTGCCAGCAGTTACTCGGGGAAACAGCAGCCCCAGCATTTT.

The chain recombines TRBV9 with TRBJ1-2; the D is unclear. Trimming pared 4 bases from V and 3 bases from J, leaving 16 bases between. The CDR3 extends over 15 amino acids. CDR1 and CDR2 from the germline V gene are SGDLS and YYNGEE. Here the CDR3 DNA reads TGTGCCAGCAGCCCCCGAAGTGGAGCTCACTATGGCTACACCTTC. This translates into CASSPRSGAHYGYTF. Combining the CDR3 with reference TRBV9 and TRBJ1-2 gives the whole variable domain DSGVTQTPKHLITATGQRVTLRCSPRSGDLSVYWYQQSLDQGLQFLIQYYNGEERAKGNILERFSAQQFPDLHSELNLSSLELGDSALYFCASSPRSGAHYGYTFGSGTRLTVV.

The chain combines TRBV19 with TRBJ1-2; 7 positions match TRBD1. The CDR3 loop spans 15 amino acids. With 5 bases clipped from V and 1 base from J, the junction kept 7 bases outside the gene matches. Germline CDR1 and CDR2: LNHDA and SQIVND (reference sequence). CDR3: CASSLSWDSNYGYTF. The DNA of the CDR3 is TGTGCCAGTAGTTTATCGTGGGACAGTAACTATGGCTACACCTTC.

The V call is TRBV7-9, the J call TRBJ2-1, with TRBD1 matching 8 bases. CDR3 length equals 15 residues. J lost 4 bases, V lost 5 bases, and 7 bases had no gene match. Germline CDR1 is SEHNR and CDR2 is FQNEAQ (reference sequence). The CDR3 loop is CASSAPGQAYNEQFF. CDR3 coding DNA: TGTGCCAGCAGCGCACCGGGACAGGCTTACAATGAGCAGTTCTTC.

For the CDR3, the DNA is TGTGCCAGCAGTTCCAACTCCGACGGTGAAGCTTTCTTT. Its protein is CASSSNSDGEAFF. This chain joins TRBV6-2 or TRBV6-3 and TRBJ1-1; no clear D. The length of the CDR3 is 13 residues. Germline V gene data show CDR1 as MNHEY and CDR2 as SVGEGT. Trimming shortened V by 4 bases and J by 7 bases, and 13 bases separated the two germline ends.

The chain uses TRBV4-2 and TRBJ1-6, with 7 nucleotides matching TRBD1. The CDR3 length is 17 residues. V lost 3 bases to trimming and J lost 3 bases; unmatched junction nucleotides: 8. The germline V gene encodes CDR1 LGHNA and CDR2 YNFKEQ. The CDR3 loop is CASSQTGRLVYNSPLHF. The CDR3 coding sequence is TGTGCCAGCAGCCAGACAGGGCGTCTCGTCTATAATTCACCCCTCCACTTT.

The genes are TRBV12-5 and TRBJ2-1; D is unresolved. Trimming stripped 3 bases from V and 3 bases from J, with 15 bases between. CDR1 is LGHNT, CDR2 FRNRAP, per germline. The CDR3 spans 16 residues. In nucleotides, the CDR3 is TGTGCTAGTGGTTTTCGAGGTAGAGGAGTCTACAATGAGCAGTTCTTC. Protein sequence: CASGFRGRGVYNEQFF.

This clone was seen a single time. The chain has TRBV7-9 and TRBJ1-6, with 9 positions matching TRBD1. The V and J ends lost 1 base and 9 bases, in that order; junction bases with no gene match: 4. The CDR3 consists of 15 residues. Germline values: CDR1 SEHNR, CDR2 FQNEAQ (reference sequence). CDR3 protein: CASSLVGQGTSPLHF. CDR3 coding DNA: TGTGCCAGCAGCTTAGTCGGACAGGGGACTTCACCCCTCCACTTT.

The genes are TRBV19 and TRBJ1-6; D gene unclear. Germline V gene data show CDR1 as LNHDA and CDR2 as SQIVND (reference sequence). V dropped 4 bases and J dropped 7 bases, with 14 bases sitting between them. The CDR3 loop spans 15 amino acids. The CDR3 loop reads CASSSQAQENSPLHF. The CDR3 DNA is TGTGCCAGTAGTAGCCAGGCCCAGGAGAATTCACCCCTCCACTTT.

CDR3 region: CASSSTDTTGEKLFF. For the CDR3, the DNA is TGTGCCAGCAGCTCGACAGACACTACGGGTGAAAAACTGTTTTTT. The chain has TRBV5-6 and TRBJ1-4; D is possibly TRBD1 (5 bases). Looked up from germline, CDR1 is SGHDT and CDR2 is YYEEEE. The ends were cut back, 3 bases at V and 7 bases at J, with 16 bases in the middle. This CDR3 has 15 amino acids. The full variable domain, its missing parts supplied by reference TRBV5-6 and TRBJ1-4, is DAGVTQSPTHLIKTRGQQVTLRCSPKSGHDTVSWYQQALGQGPQFIFQYYEEEERQRGNFPDRFSGHQFPNYSSELNVNALLLGDSALYLCASSSTDTTGEKLFFGSGTQLSVL.

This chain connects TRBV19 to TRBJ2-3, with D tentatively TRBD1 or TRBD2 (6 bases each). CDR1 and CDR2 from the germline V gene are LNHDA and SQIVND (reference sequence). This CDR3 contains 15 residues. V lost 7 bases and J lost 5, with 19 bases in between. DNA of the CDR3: TGTGCCAGTACCCGCTTGGGGGGCCGGATAGATACGCAGTATTTT. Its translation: CASTRLGGRIDTQYF.

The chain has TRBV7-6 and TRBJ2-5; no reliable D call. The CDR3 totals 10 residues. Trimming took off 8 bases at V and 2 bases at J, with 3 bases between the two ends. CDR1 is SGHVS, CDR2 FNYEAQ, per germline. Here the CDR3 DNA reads TGTGCCAGCGGACAAGAGACCCAGTACTTC. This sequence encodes CASGQETQYF.

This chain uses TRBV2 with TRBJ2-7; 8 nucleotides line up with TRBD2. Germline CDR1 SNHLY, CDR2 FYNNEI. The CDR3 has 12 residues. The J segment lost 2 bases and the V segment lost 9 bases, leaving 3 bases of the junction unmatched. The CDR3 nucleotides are TGTGCCAGTAGCGGGGCCGCCTACGAGCAGTACTTC. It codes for CASSGAAYEQYF.

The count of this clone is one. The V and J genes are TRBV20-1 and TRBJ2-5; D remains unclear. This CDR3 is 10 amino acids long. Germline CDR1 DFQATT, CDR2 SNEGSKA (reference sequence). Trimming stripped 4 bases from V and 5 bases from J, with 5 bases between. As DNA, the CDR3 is TGCAGTGCTATTCGGGAGACCCAGTACTTC. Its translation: CSAIRETQYF.

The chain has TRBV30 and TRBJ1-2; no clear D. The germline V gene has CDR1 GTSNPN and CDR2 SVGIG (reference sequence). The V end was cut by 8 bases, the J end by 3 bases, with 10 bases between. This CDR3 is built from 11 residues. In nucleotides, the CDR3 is TGTGCCCACTCGACCTACTATGGCTACACCTTC. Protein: CAHSTYYGYTF.

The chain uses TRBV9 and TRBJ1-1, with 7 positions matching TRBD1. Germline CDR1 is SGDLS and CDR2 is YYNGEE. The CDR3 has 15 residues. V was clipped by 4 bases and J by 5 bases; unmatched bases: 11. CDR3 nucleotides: TGTGCCAGCAGCCCCGCGGGAGGGGGCGCGACTGAAGCTTTCTTT. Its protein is CASSPAGGGATEAFF.

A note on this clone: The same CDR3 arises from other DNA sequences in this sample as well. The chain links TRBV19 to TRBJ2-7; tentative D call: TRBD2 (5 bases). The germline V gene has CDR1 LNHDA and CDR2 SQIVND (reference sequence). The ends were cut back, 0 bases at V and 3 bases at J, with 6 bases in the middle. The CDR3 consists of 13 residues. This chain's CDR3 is CASSIDRGYEQYF. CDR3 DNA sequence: TGTGCCAGTAGTATAGATCGGGGCTACGAGCAGTACTTC. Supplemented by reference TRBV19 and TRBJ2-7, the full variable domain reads DGGITQSPKYLFRKEGQNVTLSCEQNLNHDAMYWYRQDPGQGLRLIYYSQIVNDFQKGDIAEGYSVSREKKESFPLTVTSAQKNPTAFYLCASSIDRGYEQYFGPGTRLTVT.

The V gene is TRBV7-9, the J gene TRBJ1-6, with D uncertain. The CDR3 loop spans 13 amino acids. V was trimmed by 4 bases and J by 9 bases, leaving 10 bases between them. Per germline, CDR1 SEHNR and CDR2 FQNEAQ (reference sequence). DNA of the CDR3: TGTGCCAGCAGCTCCCAACCGGGTTCACCCCTCCACTTT. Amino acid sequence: CASSSQPGSPLHF.

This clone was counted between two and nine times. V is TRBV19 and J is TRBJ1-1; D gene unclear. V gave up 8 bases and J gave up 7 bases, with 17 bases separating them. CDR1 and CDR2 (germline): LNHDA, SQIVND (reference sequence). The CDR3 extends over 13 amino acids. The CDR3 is CASSPSSGSEAFF. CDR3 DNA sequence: TGTGCCAGTTCCCCCTCCTCGGGGAGTGAAGCTTTCTTT.

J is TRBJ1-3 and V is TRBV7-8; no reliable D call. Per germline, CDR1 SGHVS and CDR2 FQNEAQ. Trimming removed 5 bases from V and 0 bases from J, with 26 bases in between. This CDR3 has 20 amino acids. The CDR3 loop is CASSLTSGVVVLHSGNTIYF. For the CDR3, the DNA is TGTGCCAGCAGCCTCACGAGCGGCGTGGTAGTTCTCCACTCTGGAAACACCATATATTTT.

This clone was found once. CDR3 sequence: CASSPFTGTDTQYF. In DNA form, the CDR3 reads TGTGCCAGCAGCCCGTTCACAGGGACAGATACGCAGTATTTT. The gene calls are TRBV5-4 and TRBJ2-3; a weak D match, TRBD1 (6 bases). CDR3 length equals 14 residues. The germline V gene has CDR1 SGHNT and CDR2 YYREEE (reference sequence). Trimming cost V 4 bases and J 3 bases, with 12 bases left between them.

This chain's CDR3 is CASSLGVGASWGYTF. The CDR3 coding sequence is TGTGCCAGCAGCTTGGGGGTGGGGGCATCGTGGGGCTACACCTTC. The chain uses TRBV5-4 and TRBJ1-2, with D perhaps TRBD1 (6 bases). This CDR3 has 15 residues. V was clipped by 0 bases and J by 8 bases, with 17 bases between them. Looked up from germline, CDR1 is SGHNT and CDR2 is YYREEE (reference sequence). The full variable domain, completed using reference TRBV5-4 and TRBJ1-2, is ETGVTQSPTHLIKTRGQQVTLRCSSQSGHNTVSWYQQALGQGPQFIFQYYREEENGRGNFPPRFSGLQFPNYSSELNVNALELDDSALYLCASSLGVGASWGYTFGSGTRLTVV.

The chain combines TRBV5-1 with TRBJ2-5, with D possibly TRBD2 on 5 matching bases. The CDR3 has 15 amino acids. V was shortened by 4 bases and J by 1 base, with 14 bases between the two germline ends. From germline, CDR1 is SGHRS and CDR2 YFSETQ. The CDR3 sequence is CASSLRAGVQETQYF. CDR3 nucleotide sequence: TGCGCCAGCAGCCTTCGTGCCGGGGTCCAAGAGACCCAGTACTTC. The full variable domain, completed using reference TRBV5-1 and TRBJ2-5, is KAGVTQTPRYLIKTRGQQVTLSCSPISGHRSVSWYQQTPGQGLQFLFEYFSETQRNKGNFPGRFSGRQFSNSRSEMNVSTLELGDSALYLCASSLRAGVQETQYFGPGTRLLVL.

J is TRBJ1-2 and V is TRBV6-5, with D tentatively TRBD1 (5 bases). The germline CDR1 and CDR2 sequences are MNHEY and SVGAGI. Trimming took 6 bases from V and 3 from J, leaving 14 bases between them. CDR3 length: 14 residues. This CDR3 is CASRGTGTDYGYTF. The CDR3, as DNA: TGTGCCAGCAGAGGGACCGGTACGGACTATGGCTACACCTTC.